This TCR beta chain was sequenced during a study of shared clonotypes between healthy human individuals. Notes on this clone: Its antigen is still unknown.

Findings and caveats of the study: Clonotypes not shared had lower generation probabilities than those common to all four donors.

In the original workflow: Junction-only sequences without quality scores came from ImmunoSEQ, so filtering differed. TCRdb keeps only in-frame clones here, not all; method: immunoSEQ multiplex PCR. V and J calls and clone size are as listed in that table; D and trimming were resolved from the DNA. Altogether under 650,000 clones are present, 95% to 97% being singletons, with the ten largest covering about 0.057%. Sample: naive CD4+ T cells sorted from blood. Subset given: CD45RA+ positively selected. The receptor's source is a woman under 40 in good health.

Here the CDR3 DNA reads TGTGCCATCAGTGAGCGAGACAGGGGTCCCGGGGAGCTGTTTTTT. Translated, it gives CAISERDRGPGELFF. The genes are TRBV10-3 and TRBJ2-2; 8 bases fit TRBD1. The CDR3 covers 15 residues. CDR1 and CDR2 (germline): ENHRY, SYGVKD. The V gene end was trimmed by 2 bases and the J gene end by 6 bases; junction bases not matched to a gene: 5.